This T cell receptor (beta chain) was captured by sequencing in a study of monozygotic twins with inflammatory bowel disease. Germline CDR1 reads MDHEN; CDR2 reads SYDVKM. The length of the CDR3 is 15 residues. Whole-study results and caveats: Researchers report that IBD patients shared fewer clonotypes with others than healthy twins, especially amid disease activity. Repertoire similarity did not differ between concordant and discordant twins, perhaps due to limited power.

Starting material for each TCR library was around 3,600 ng of total RNA. The unique tags termed UMIs, each holding a 6-nucleotide sample barcode, were added by means of template switching. TCRdb reprocessed the 5' RACE reads and reports one entry per CDR3 protein, with no DNA. This sample contains 150,000 to 200,000 distinct CDR3 sequences. A note on this clonotype: Its antigen is unidentified.

Specimen: blood. This receptor was identified in a human donor with ulcerative colitis or Crohn's disease, or a healthy co-twin of an affected twin (not recorded which). The V gene is TRBV28, the J gene TRBJ2-2. CDR3: CASSLRPPNTGELFF.